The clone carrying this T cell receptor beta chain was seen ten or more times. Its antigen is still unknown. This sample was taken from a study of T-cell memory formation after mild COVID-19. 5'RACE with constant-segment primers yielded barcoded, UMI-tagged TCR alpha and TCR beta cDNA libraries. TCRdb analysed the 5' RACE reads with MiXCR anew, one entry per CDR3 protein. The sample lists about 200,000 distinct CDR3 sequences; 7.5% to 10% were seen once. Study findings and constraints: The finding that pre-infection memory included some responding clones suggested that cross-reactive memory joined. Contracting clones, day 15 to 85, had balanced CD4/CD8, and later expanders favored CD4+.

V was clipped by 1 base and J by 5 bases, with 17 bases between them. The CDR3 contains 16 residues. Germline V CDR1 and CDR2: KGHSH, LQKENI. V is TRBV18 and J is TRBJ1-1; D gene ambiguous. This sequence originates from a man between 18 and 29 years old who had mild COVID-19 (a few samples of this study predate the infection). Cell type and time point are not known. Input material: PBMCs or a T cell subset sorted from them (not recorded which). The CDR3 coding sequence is TGTGCCAGCTCACCACTGGGAGCGGTAACGGGAACTGAAGCTTTCTTT. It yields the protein CASSPLGAVTGTEAFF.